The 21 T cell receptor beta chains in this list originate from one sample, sequenced in a study of blood T cell repertoires in COVID-19. Produced via immunoSEQ multiplex PCR; TCRdb's table is partial and in-frame only. The sample consists of about 79,000 clones, approximately 90% of them appearing once. Sequencing was performed on peripheral blood. The receptors originated from a man in his fifties with active COVID-19.

This clone appeared a few times. J is TRBJ2-7 and V is TRBV5-4; D is uncertain. Germline V gives CDR1 SGHNT, CDR2 YYREEE (reference sequence). This CDR3 has 14 amino acids. The V end was cut by 2 bases, the J end by 6 bases, with 15 bases between. CDR3 sequence (DNA): TGTGCCAGCAGCTTTCGTGCAGCAGGTTCCGAGCAGTACTTC. It specifies CASSFRAAGSEQYF.

This chain joins TRBV6-5 and TRBJ1-5; no definite D call. There are 14 residues in the CDR3. V was shortened by 7 bases and J by 0 bases, with 10 bases between the two germline ends. Germline V CDR1 and CDR2: MNHEY, SVGAGI. CDR3 nucleotides: TGTGCCAGCACCAGTTTATATAGCAATCAGCCCCAGCATTTT. Amino acids: CASTSLYSNQPQHF.

V and J are TRBV12-3 or TRBV12-4 and TRBJ1-2; D is uncertain. With 2 bases removed from V and 2 bases from J, the gap between germline ends came to 6 bases. This CDR3 has 13 amino acids. CDR3 nucleotide sequence: TGTGCCAGCAGTTTAAGCAGGAACTATGGCTACACCTTC. Its translation is CASSLSRNYGYTF.

V usage is TRBV11-3 and J usage is TRBJ1-1, with 8 bases aligning to TRBD1. Germline V gives CDR1 SGHNT, CDR2 YENEEA. The CDR3 runs 16 residues. With V trimmed by 5 bases and J by 3 bases, 11 bases remained unmatched. As DNA, the CDR3 is TGTGCCAGCAGCCTAAGGACAGGGCATGAATACACTGAAGCTTTCTTT. Protein product: CASSLRTGHEYTEAFF.

The genes are TRBV6-1 and TRBJ1-4; D is undetermined. Trimming took 7 bases from V and 5 from J, leaving 14 bases between them. The germline gives CDR1 MNHNS, CDR2 SASEGT. This CDR3 spans 14 amino acids. The CDR3 region has the DNA TGTGCCAGCATAAAGGCCGGGATCAATGAAAAACTGTTTTTT. Encoded protein: CASIKAGINEKLFF.

V is TRBV30 and J is TRBJ2-7, with a weak D call TRBD1 (6 bases). With 0 bases removed from V and 5 bases from J, the gap between germline ends came to 11 bases. This CDR3 is 13 amino acids long. Germline V gene sequence: CDR1 GTSNPN, CDR2 SVGIG (reference sequence). The CDR3 coding sequence is TGTGCCTGGAGTGTAAGGGGGTTGAACGAGCAGTACTTC. It translates to CAWSVRGLNEQYF. Together with reference TRBV30 and TRBJ2-7, the CDR3 gives the full variable domain: SQTIHQWPATLVQPVGSPLSLECTVEGTSNPNLYWYRQAAGRGLQLLFYSVGIGQISSEVPQNLSASRPQDRQFILSSKKLLLSDSGFYLCAWSVRGLNEQYFGPGTRLTVT.

The chain couples TRBV6-2 or TRBV6-3 to TRBJ1-1; possibly TRBD1 for D (5 bases). CDR1 and CDR2 from the germline V gene are MNHEY and SVGEGT. Trimming took off 6 bases at V and 6 bases at J, with 14 bases between the two ends. CDR3 size: 13 residues. The CDR3 DNA sequence: TGTGCCAGCAGCCCCTGGGGCCTTCCTGAAGCTTTCTTT. Protein: CASSPWGLPEAFF.

This chain uses TRBV19 with TRBJ1-5; D is ambiguous. Per germline, CDR1 LNHDA and CDR2 SQIVND (reference sequence). The CDR3 runs to 15 residues. V lost 7 bases, J lost 5 bases, and 18 bases lay in between. CDR3 sequence reads: CASIPRGMRDQPQHF. The CDR3 DNA reads TGTGCCAGTATCCCTCGAGGTATGCGCGATCAGCCCCAGCATTTT.

The chain joins TRBV7-3 to TRBJ2-1, with D maybe TRBD2 (6 bases). Germline V CDR1 and CDR2: SGHTA, FQGTGA. The CDR3 runs 11 residues. Trimming stripped 3 bases from V and 9 bases from J, with 6 bases between. The CDR3 spells CASSLGGEQFF. CDR3 nucleotides: TGTGCCAGCAGCTTGGGAGGTGAGCAGTTCTTC.

This chain uses TRBV7-3 with TRBJ2-3; 7 bases align to TRBD2. The V gene end was trimmed by 0 bases and the J gene end by 4 bases; junction bases not matched to a gene: 7. The germline V gene encodes CDR1 SGHTA and CDR2 FQGTGA. The CDR3 runs 16 residues. CDR3 nucleotides: TGTGCCAGCAGCTTAACGTATCGGGGGAGGGCAGATACGCAGTATTTT. This sequence encodes CASSLTYRGRADTQYF.

The chain employs TRBV5-5 and TRBJ2-1; unclear D gene. Germline loops: CDR1 SGHKS, CDR2 YYEKEE (reference sequence). V lost 4 bases and J lost 7, with 12 bases in between. The CDR3 contains 13 residues. The CDR3 reads CASSPPGSNEQFF. The DNA of the CDR3 is TGTGCCAGCAGCCCACCTGGCTCAAATGAGCAGTTCTTC.

V is TRBV18 and J is TRBJ1-3; 10 bases map to TRBD1. CDR1 and CDR2 from the germline V gene are KGHSH and LQKENI. The CDR3 covers 18 residues. The ends lost 0 bases at V and 9 bases at J; junction bases unmatched: 14. CDR3 sequence (DNA): TGTGCCAGCTCACCACCGAGGGGACAGGGGAGAGGCCAAAGCACCATATATTTT. The encoded protein is CASSPPRGQGRGQSTIYF.

Points on this clone: The germline gene is not matched at one end of the junction; a read error may be the cause. The chain carries TRBV4-1 and TRBJ2-1; D may be TRBD1 (5 bases). Germline V lookup: CDR1 MGHRA, CDR2 YSYEKL. This CDR3 is built from 13 residues. This CDR3 is CASRQDGAREQFF. The CDR3 DNA follows: TGCGCCAGCAGACAAGATGGGGCGAGGGAGCAGTTCTTC.

This clone appeared a few times. J is TRBJ2-1 and V is TRBV25-1; TRBD2 matches at 10 bases. V lost 4 bases and J lost 3; bases outside the gene matches: 12. This CDR3 is built from 18 residues. Germline values: CDR1 MGHDK, CDR2 SYGVNS. CDR3: CASSGTGTSAKDYNEQFF. CDR3 sequence (DNA): TGTGCCAGCAGTGGTACCGGGACTAGCGCGAAGGACTACAATGAGCAGTTCTTC.

The chain is built from TRBV24-1 and TRBJ1-1; unclear D gene. V was shortened by 2 bases and J by 3 bases, with 6 bases between the two germline ends. Germline V gene lookup returns CDR1 KGHDR and CDR2 SFDVKD. The CDR3 consists of 13 residues. The DNA for the CDR3 is TGTGCCACCAGTGATTCGAGGGACACTGAAGCTTTCTTT. It codes for CATSDSRDTEAFF.

The chain recombines TRBV28 with TRBJ1-3; maybe TRBD1 (6 bases). Germline V gives CDR1 MDHEN, CDR2 SYDVKM. The V end was cut by 7 bases, the J end by 4 bases, with 11 bases between. This CDR3 spans 13 amino acids. The CDR3 nucleotides are TGTGCCAGCAACAGGGTGACGGGAAACACCATATATTTT. The encoded protein is CASNRVTGNTIYF.

The rearrangement uses TRBV5-5 and TRBJ1-1, with 7 bases fitting TRBD1. Looked up from germline, CDR1 is SGHKS and CDR2 is YYEKEE (reference sequence). The CDR3 has 13 amino acids. The junction had 7 bases not matched to a gene; V was cut back by 3 bases and J by 8 bases. The CDR3 nucleotides are TGTGCCAGCAGCTGGGGACAGACTAACGAAGCTTTCTTT. Amino acids: CASSWGQTNEAFF.

This clone was observed a handful of times. The rearrangement links TRBV2 to TRBJ2-7; 12 nucleotides align to TRBD1. The CDR3 spans 19 residues. V lost 5 bases and J lost 1; bases outside the gene matches: 15. Looked up from germline, CDR1 is SNHLY and CDR2 is FYNNEI. For the CDR3, the DNA is TGTGCCAGCAGTAAACCGGGACAGGGGGCGGCGGGTCGGTCCTACGAGCAGTACTTC. Amino acids: CASSKPGQGAAGRSYEQYF.

The V and J genes are TRBV28 and TRBJ1-1; no firm D call. Trimming removed 2 bases from V and 8 bases from J, with 9 bases in between. CDR3 length: 12 amino acids. From germline, CDR1 is MDHEN and CDR2 SYDVKM. The CDR3 DNA is TGTGCCAGCAGTTTAATACGTCTAGAAGCTTTCTTT. Residues: CASSLIRLEAFF.

The chain combines TRBV7-3 with TRBJ1-1; TRBD1 matches 12 bases. Looked up from germline, CDR1 is SGHTA and CDR2 is FQGTGA. The CDR3 spans 17 residues. V lost 5 bases to trimming and J lost 0 bases; unmatched junction nucleotides: 7. The CDR3 sequence is CASSPGTGGTMNTEAFF. CDR3 nucleotides: TGTGCCAGCAGCCCTGGGACAGGGGGCACCATGAACACTGAAGCTTTCTTT.

This clone was detected only once. The chain employs TRBV12-3 or TRBV12-4 and TRBJ2-2, with D uncertain. Trimming removed 3 bases at V and 6 bases at J, with 8 bases between. This CDR3 is built from 13 residues. CDR3 coding DNA: TGTGCCAGCAGTTTCTCCCTCGCCGGGGAGCTGTTTTTT. Amino acid sequence: CASSFSLAGELFF.